Shown below are 18 T cell receptor beta chains from a single sample sequenced in a study of regulatory T cells in long-lasting Graves disease. With iRepertoire HTBI primers and Arm-PCR of CDR3 regions, TCR beta libraries were built. TCRdb itself ran the multiplex PCR reads through MiXCR, one entry per CDR3 protein. The table shows about 360,000 distinct CDR3 sequences, with around 15% occurring only once. Time point indicated: newly diagnosed GD, antithyroid drugs for less than 3 months. The TCR library was made from RNA that had been extracted from PBMCs in TRIzol. Separately, the same data were catalogued under a study of T cells in Graves' hyperthyroidism and ophthalmopathy.

This specimen was peripheral blood mononuclear cells (PBMCs), taken at new diagnosis, from a patient treated with antithyroid drugs. The receptors were sampled from a woman aged 18-29 years with Graves disease.

This clonotype was observed a handful of times. J is TRBJ2-7 and V is TRBV4-1, with TRBD2 matching over 7 bases. CDR1 is MGHRA and CDR2 is YSYEKL in the germline V gene. The trim removed 2 bases at V and 3 bases at J, leaving 7 bases unmatched. This CDR3 has 15 amino acids. The CDR3 DNA follows: TGCGCCAGCAGCCAACGAAGCGGGGCCAGCTACGAGCAGTACTTC. Its translation is CASSQRSGASYEQYF.

This clonotype has at least ten counts. This chain joins TRBV6-1 and TRBJ1-2, with D uncertain. Germline assignment: CDR1 MNHNS and CDR2 SASEGT. The V end was cut by 5 bases, the J end by 4 bases, with 14 bases between. There are 14 residues in the CDR3. The CDR3 reads CASSLTPPGYGYTF. In DNA, the CDR3 is TGTGCCAGCAGTCTAACTCCCCCGGGCTATGGCTACACCTTC.

Ten or more counts support this clonotype. The chain is built from TRBV12-3 or TRBV12-4 and TRBJ1-2; D ambiguous. Trimming removed 3 bases at V and 4 bases at J, with 12 bases between. The CDR3 is made up of 14 amino acids. CDR3 in DNA: TGTGCCAGCAGTTTTTCGAGGACTGGCTATGGCTACACCTTC. Its protein product is CASSFSRTGYGYTF.

This clonotype was picked up a small number of times. V and J are TRBV15 and TRBJ1-4, with 9 nucleotides matching TRBD1. Germline V gene lookup returns CDR1 LNHNV and CDR2 YYDKDF (reference sequence). V lost 0 bases to trimming and J lost 8 bases; unmatched junction nucleotides: 7. The CDR3 is made up of 16 amino acids. The chain's CDR3 is CATSRDTQDRGEKLFF. In DNA form, the CDR3 reads TGTGCCACCAGCAGAGATACGCAGGACAGGGGAGAAAAACTGTTTTTT.

This chain's CDR3 is CASSELGNSPLHF. The CDR3 DNA follows: TGTGCCAGCAGTGAATTGGGGAATTCACCCCTCCACTTT. The rearrangement uses TRBV25-1 and TRBJ1-6, with unresolved D. The CDR3 extends over 13 amino acids. Trimming cost V 1 base and J 7 bases, with 5 bases left between them. Germline values: CDR1 MGHDK, CDR2 SYGVNS.

This chain links TRBV7-9 with TRBJ2-7, with TRBD2 identical over 9 bases. Trimming cost V 5 bases and J 4 bases; bases outside gene matches: 9. CDR3 length equals 15 residues. The V gene's germline CDR1 is SEHNR and CDR2 FQNEAQ (reference sequence). CDR3 coding DNA: TGTGCCAGCAGCGAGAAGTGGCGGGGGGGGTACGAGCAGTACTTC. Translation: CASSEKWRGGYEQYF.

This sequence joins TRBV18 and TRBJ1-6; 12 nucleotides agree with TRBD1. Germline V gene sequence: CDR1 KGHSH, CDR2 LQKENI. CDR3 length equals 16 residues. V was clipped by 1 base and J by 9 bases; unmatched bases: 4. The CDR3 DNA sequence: TGTGCCAGCTCACCACGGGACAGGGGGCCCCTTTCACCCCTCCACTTT. This gives the protein CASSPRDRGPLSPLHF. Full variable domain (rest looked up from reference TRBV18 and TRBJ1-6): NAGVMQNPRHLVRRRGQEARLRCSPMKGHSHVYWYRQLPEEGLKFMVYLQKENIIDESGMPKERFSAEFPKEGPSILRIQQVVRGDSAAYFCASSPRDRGPLSPLHFGNGTRLTVT.

This clonotype was recorded at least ten times. The chain couples TRBV2 to TRBJ2-7; 13 bases line up with TRBD2. The germline V gene has CDR1 SNHLY and CDR2 FYNNEI. The CDR3 has 15 amino acids. The junction had 4 bases not matched to a gene; V was cut back by 5 bases and J by 3 bases. The CDR3 sequence is CASSSGLAGDYEQYF. CDR3 DNA: TGTGCCAGCAGTTCCGGACTAGCGGGGGACTACGAGCAGTACTTC.

This clonotype was picked up many times. The chain joins TRBV11-2 to TRBJ2-7, with 10 bases matching TRBD2. The ends lost 1 base at V and 2 bases at J; junction bases unmatched: 2. This CDR3 has 15 residues. Germline assignment: CDR1 SGHAT and CDR2 FQNNGV. CDR3 coding DNA: TGTGCCAGCAGCTTAGTTCTAGCGGGAGCCTACGAGCAGTACTTC. This gives the protein CASSLVLAGAYEQYF.

This clonotype has just a few counts. This clone may be a read error of a much larger clone one base away. This rearrangement joins TRBV2 to TRBJ1-2; possible D gene TRBD1, 6 bases. The germline CDR1 and CDR2 sequences are SNHLY and FYNNEI. This CDR3 is 13 amino acids long. CDR3 nucleotides: TGTGCCGGCAGGGGTTTGGGGAACTATGGCTACACCTTC. This codes for CAGRGLGNYGYTF.

This clonotype appeared a single time. The junction shows a germline mismatch at one end, possibly a read error. The rearrangement uses TRBV18 and TRBJ1-1, with D uncertain. The CDR3 consists of 16 residues. Germline assignment: CDR1 KGHSH and CDR2 LQKENI. The CDR3 here is CAGSQPGKIGNTEAFF. The DNA for the CDR3 is TGTGCCGGCTCTCAACCGGGCAAAATCGGGAACACTGAAGCTTTCTTT. The full variable domain, its missing parts supplied by reference TRBV18 and TRBJ1-1, is NAGVMQNPRHLVRRRGQEARLRCSPMKGHSHVYWYRQLPEEGLKFMVYLQKENIIDESGMPKERFSAEFPKEGPSILRIQQVVRGDSAAYFCAGSQPGKIGNTEAFFGQGTRLTVV.

This clonotype was detected a few times. As DNA, the CDR3 is TGTGCCAGTTCCGACACGGACCGAGGGGTTGCCGAGCAGTACTTC. This sequence encodes CASSDTDRGVAEQYF. The chain couples TRBV25-1 to TRBJ2-7, with D perhaps assigned TRBD1 or TRBD2 (5 bases each). The germline V gene encodes CDR1 MGHDK and CDR2 SYGVNS. The CDR3 runs 15 residues. The V end was cut by 9 bases, the J end by 6 bases, with 24 bases between.

The chain has TRBV7-2 and TRBJ2-1; D is possibly TRBD2 (5 bases). With the DNA end fitting TRBJ2-7 better, the J assignment may be wrong. Germline CDR1 is SGHTA and CDR2 is FQGNSA. This CDR3 is built from 15 residues. The DNA for the CDR3 is TGTGCCAGCAGCTTACAGCCCTTTGGACTCGACGAGCAGTACTTC. Protein sequence: CASSLQPFGLDEQYF.

This clonotype was detected ten times or more. This chain joins TRBV30 and TRBJ1-1; D is uncertain. Trimming cost V 0 bases and J 1 base, with 6 bases left between them. The CDR3 sequence is 13 residues long. Germline V gene data show CDR1 as GTSNPN and CDR2 as SVGIG (reference sequence). CDR3 nucleotides: TGTGCCTGGAGTGTACGTGAGAACACTGAAGCTTTCTTT. Translated: CAWSVRENTEAFF.

This clonotype has ten or more counts. The chain combines TRBV2 with TRBJ2-1; the match to TRBD1 covers 7 bases. Per germline, CDR1 SNHLY and CDR2 FYNNEI. V lost 6 bases and J lost 7; bases outside the gene matches: 3. This CDR3 is built from 12 residues. The CDR3: CASRDRDNEQFF. The CDR3, as DNA: TGTGCCAGCAGAGACAGGGATAATGAGCAGTTCTTC.

V usage is TRBV10-1 and J usage is TRBJ2-2; the match to TRBD1 covers 7 bases. The germline CDR1 and CDR2 sequences are WNHNN and SYGVQD (reference sequence). V dropped 0 bases and J dropped 6; count of bases not matched to a gene: 4. The CDR3 has 15 residues. CDR3 amino acids: CASSESVQGSGELFF. DNA of the CDR3: TGCGCCAGCAGTGAGTCGGTACAGGGGTCCGGGGAGCTGTTTTTT.

Many counts were recorded for this clonotype. The chain carries TRBV24-1 and TRBJ1-5; 7 positions agree with TRBD1. J gave up 4 bases and V 5 bases, and 4 bases lay outside the gene matches. There are 14 residues in the CDR3. Germline-derived CDR1 and CDR2 are KGHDR and SFDVKD. The CDR3 is CATSVPGQNQPQHF. In DNA form, the CDR3 reads TGTGCCACCAGTGTTCCGGGACAGAATCAGCCCCAGCATTTT.

This clonotype has at least ten counts. V is TRBV2 and J is TRBJ2-5; possibly TRBD1 or TRBD2 for D (5 bases each). V was pared by 6 bases and J by 0 bases, with 23 bases between. The germline V gene encodes CDR1 SNHLY and CDR2 FYNNEI. The CDR3 covers 18 residues. For the CDR3, the DNA is TGTGCCAGCAGCGTATCTTCCGGGATAGGGGCCCACCAAGAGACCCAGTACTTC. Protein sequence: CASSVSSGIGAHQETQYF. The variable domain in full, completed from reference TRBV2 and TRBJ2-5, reads EPEVTQTPSHQVTQMGQEVILRCVPISNHLYFYWYRQILGQKVEFLVSFYNNEISEKSEIFDDQFSVERPDGSNFTLKIRSTKLEDSAMYFCASSVSSGIGAHQETQYFGPGTRLLVL.